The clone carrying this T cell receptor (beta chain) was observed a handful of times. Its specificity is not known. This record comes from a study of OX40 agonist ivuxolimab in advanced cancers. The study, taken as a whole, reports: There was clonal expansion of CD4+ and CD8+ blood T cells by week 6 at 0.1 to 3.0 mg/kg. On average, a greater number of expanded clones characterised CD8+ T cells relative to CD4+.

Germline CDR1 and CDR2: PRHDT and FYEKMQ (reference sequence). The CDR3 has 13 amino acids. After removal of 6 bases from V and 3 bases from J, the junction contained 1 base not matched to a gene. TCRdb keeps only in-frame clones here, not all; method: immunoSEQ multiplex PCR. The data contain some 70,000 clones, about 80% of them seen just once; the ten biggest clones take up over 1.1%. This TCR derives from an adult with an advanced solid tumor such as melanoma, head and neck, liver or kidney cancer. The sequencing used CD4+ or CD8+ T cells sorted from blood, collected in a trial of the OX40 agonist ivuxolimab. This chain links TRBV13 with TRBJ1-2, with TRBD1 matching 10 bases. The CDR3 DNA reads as TGTGCCAGCAGGGACAGGGGGGACTATGGCTACACCTTC. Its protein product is CASRDRGDYGYTF.